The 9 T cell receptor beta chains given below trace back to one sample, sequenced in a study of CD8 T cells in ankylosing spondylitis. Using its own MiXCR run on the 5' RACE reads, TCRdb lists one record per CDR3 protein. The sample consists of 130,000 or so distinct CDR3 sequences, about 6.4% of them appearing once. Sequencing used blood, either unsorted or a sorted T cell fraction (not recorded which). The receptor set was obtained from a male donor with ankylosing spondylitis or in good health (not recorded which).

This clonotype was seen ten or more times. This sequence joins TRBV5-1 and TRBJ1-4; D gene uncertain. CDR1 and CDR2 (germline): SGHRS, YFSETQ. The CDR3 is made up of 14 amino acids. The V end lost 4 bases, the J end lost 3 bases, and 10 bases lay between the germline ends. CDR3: CASSPQASNEKLFF. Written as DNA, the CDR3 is TGCGCCAGCAGCCCCCAGGCCTCTAATGAAAAACTGTTTTTT.

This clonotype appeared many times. The CDR3 DNA reads TGCGCCAGCAGCATAGGCGGGCAGGGGTTCTCCTACAATGAGCAGTTCTTC. Protein: CASSIGGQGFSYNEQFF. V and J are TRBV5-1 and TRBJ2-1; a weak D match, TRBD1 (6 bases). V gave up 4 bases and J gave up 0 bases, with 17 bases separating them. CDR3 size: 17 residues. The germline CDR1 and CDR2 sequences are SGHRS and YFSETQ.

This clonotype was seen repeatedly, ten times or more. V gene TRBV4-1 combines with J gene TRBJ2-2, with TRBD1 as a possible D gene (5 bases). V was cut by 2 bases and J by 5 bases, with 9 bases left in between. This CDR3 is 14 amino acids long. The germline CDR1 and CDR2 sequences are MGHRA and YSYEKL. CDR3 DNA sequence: TGCGCCAGCAGCCAACCGACAGTGACCGGGGAGCTGTTTTTT. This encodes CASSQPTVTGELFF.

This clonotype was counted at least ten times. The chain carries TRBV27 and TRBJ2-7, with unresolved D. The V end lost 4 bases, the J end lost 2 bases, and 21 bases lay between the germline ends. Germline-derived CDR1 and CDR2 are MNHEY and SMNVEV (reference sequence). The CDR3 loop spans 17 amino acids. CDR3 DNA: TGTGCCAGCAGTTCCGTGGTGACCGTCGGCCCAACCTACGAGCAGTACTTC. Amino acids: CASSSVVTVGPTYEQYF.

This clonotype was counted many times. The CDR3 region is CASSEGQGVGQPQHF. The CDR3, as DNA: TGTGCCAGCAGTGAGGGCCAGGGGGTCGGACAGCCCCAGCATTTT. The J gene is TRBJ1-5, the V gene TRBV6-1; 7 nucleotides agree with TRBD1. V lost 3 bases and J lost 7; bases outside the gene matches: 9. Germline V gene sequence: CDR1 MNHNS, CDR2 SASEGT. The CDR3 loop spans 15 amino acids.

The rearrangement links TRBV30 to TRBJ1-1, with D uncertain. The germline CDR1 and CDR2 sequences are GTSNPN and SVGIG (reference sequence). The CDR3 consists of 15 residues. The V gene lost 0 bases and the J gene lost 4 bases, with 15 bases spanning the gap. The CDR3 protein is CAWSVDSPDSTEAFF. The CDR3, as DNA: TGTGCCTGGAGTGTCGATTCACCTGATAGCACTGAAGCTTTCTTT.

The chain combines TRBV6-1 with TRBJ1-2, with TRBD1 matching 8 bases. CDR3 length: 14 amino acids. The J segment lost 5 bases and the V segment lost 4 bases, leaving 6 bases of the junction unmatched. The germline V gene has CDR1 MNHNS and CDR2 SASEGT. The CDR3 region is CASSAGGDLYGYTF. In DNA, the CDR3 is TGTGCCAGCAGTGCAGGGGGCGATTTGTATGGCTACACCTTC.

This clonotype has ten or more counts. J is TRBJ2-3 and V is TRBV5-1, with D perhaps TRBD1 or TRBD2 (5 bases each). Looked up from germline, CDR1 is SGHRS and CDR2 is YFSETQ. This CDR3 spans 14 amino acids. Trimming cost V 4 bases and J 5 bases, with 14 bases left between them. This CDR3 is CASSAGTSGDTQYF. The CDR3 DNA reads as TGCGCCAGCAGCGCCGGGACCAGCGGAGATACGCAGTATTTT.

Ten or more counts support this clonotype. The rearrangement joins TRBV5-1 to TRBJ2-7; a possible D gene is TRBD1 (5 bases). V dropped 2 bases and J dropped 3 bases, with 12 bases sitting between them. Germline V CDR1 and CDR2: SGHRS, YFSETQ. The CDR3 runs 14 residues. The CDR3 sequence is CASSFGSGYYEQYF. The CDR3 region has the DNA TGCGCCAGCAGCTTCGGGTCAGGGTACTACGAGCAGTACTTC.